The source of this TCR beta chain is a study of blood T cell repertoires in COVID-19. Background on the study: Material from acute and convalescent COVID-19 was sourced from the United States, Italy and Spain. From T cells, B-cell-depleted T cells, or PBMCs came the material, which was cDNA or gDNA.

Notes on this clone: Compared with germline, one end of the junction differs, possibly owing to a read error.

The table came from immunoSEQ multiplex PCR; TCRdb's copy has only in-frame clones and leaves some out. The sample includes around 7,000 clones, roughly 89% seen only once; the top ten take 8% to 10%. Germline V gives CDR1 MNHEY, CDR2 SVGAGI. The CDR3 consists of 15 residues. Sequencing was performed on peripheral blood. The origin of this receptor is a human donor with active COVID-19. The donor label of this sample is uncertain. The chain is built from TRBV6-5 and TRBJ2-3, with D possibly TRBD2 on 5 matching bases. The CDR3 bases are TGTGCCAGCAGTGACTCTGACTACGCCACAGATACGCAGTATTTT. The encoded protein is CASSDSDYATDTQYF.